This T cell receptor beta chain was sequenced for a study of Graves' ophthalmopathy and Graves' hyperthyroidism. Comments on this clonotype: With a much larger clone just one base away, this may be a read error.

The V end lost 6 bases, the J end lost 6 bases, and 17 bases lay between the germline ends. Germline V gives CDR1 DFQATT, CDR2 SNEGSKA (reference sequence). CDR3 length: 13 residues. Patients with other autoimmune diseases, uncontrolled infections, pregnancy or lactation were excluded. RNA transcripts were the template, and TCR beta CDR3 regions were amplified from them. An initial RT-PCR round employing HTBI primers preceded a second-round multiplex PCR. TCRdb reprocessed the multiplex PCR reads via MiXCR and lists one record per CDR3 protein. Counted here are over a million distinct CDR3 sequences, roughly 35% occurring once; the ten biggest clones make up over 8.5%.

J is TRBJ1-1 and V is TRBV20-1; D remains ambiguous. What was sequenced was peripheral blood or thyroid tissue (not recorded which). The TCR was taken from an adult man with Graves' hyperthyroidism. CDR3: CSARKTSASEAFF. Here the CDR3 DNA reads TGCAGTGCGCGAAAAACATCGGCGTCTGAAGCTTTCTTT.